These 18 T cell receptor beta chains came from one sample sequenced in a study of blood T cells in healthy people across ages. Primed by a sample-barcoded 5' primer and a J-beta primer mix, a second PCR proceeded for 7 to 11 cycles. Each CDR3 protein gets one entry after TCRdb re-called the 5' RACE reads with MiXCR. This sample has some 1.7 million distinct CDR3 sequences, with 28% found just once. Sequenced material: blood. The origin of the receptors is a young woman in good health.

In its sample, this clonotype was seen once. This could be a read error, since a much larger clone is one nucleotide away. The chain has TRBV3-1 and TRBJ2-5; 9 bases align to TRBD2. The J call could be wrong; TRBJ2-1 is a better fit for the DNA end. Germline V gene sequence: CDR1 LGHDT, CDR2 YNNKEL (reference sequence). The CDR3 runs 15 residues. The CDR3, as DNA: TGTGCCAGCAGTCCACGACTAGCGGTTCAAGAGACCCAGTTCTTC. This sequence encodes CASSPRLAVQETQFF.

As for this clonotype: One junction end disagrees with the germline gene, perhaps due to a read error. This chain uses TRBV3-1 with TRBJ2-5, with 7 bases fitting TRBD1. The CDR3 contains 15 residues. Per the germline V gene, CDR1 is LGHDT and CDR2 is YNNKEL (reference sequence). CDR3 residues: CTSSQAQGTLETQYF. The DNA of the CDR3 is TGTACCAGCAGCCAAGCACAGGGGACGCTAGAGACCCAGTACTTC.

This clonotype was recorded many times. The V gene is TRBV7-2, the J gene TRBJ2-3; 11 bases line up with TRBD2. Germline V lookup: CDR1 SGHTA, CDR2 FQGNSA. Trimming took 5 bases from V and 6 from J; bases not matched to a gene: 7. CDR3 size: 15 residues. DNA of the CDR3: TGTGCCAGCAGCCTGGCGGGACTAGCGGTCGATACGCAGTATTTT. Its translation is CASSLAGLAVDTQYF.

The rearrangement uses TRBV4-2 and TRBJ1-2; a weak D match, TRBD1 (5 bases). Germline lookup yields CDR1 LGHNA and CDR2 YNFKEQ. The CDR3 spans 16 residues. Deletions cut 1 base from V and 12 bases from J, with 24 bases between. CDR3 in amino acids: CASSQAPQGQGEGHTF. In DNA form, the CDR3 reads TGTGCCAGCAGCCAAGCCCCACAAGGGCAGGGTGAAGGCCACACCTTC.

The chain links TRBV19 to TRBJ2-5, with D unclear. The end of the DNA is better explained by TRBJ2-7, so the J call may be wrong. This CDR3 contains 16 residues. Germline lookup yields CDR1 LNHDA and CDR2 SQIVND (reference sequence). CDR3 amino acids: CASSSRTAGSGVEQYF. The CDR3 DNA sequence: TGTGCCAGTAGTAGTAGAACAGCCGGGTCTGGGGTCGAGCAGTACTTC.

This clonotype was detected many times. The chain joins TRBV12-3 or TRBV12-4 to TRBJ2-7, with 9 bases aligning to TRBD1. Losses at the gene ends were 6 bases for V and 3 bases for J; bases not matched to a gene: 9. The CDR3 runs to 15 residues. Here the CDR3 reads CASRGEGQGFYEQYF. Here the CDR3 DNA reads TGTGCCAGCAGGGGGGAGGGACAGGGATTCTACGAGCAGTACTTC.

Points on this clonotype: A read error may be the cause here, since a much bigger clone is one base away. The chain links TRBV12-3 or TRBV12-4 to TRBJ2-1; 7 bases are shared with TRBD2. The length of the CDR3 is 13 residues. CDR3 bases: TGTACCAGCAGTTGGACTAGTTCCAATGAGCAGTTCTTC. Its translation: CTSSWTSSNEQFF.

This clonotype was recorded a few times. This chain connects TRBV2 to TRBJ2-5, with D perhaps matching TRBD1 (6 bases). This CDR3 comprises 14 residues. Germline V CDR1 and CDR2: SNHLY, FYNNEI. Between the trimmed V and J ends, which lost 5 bases and 5 bases, there was a span of 15 bases. The CDR3 DNA follows: TGTGCCAGCAGTCCTTTGGGGGCCTGGGAGACCCAGTACTTC. Encoded protein: CASSPLGAWETQYF.

The chain uses TRBV20-1 and TRBJ2-1, with TRBD2 as a possible D gene (7 bases). This CDR3 is built from 15 residues. V was cut by 0 bases and J by 10 bases, with 19 bases left in between. Germline CDR1 reads DFQATT; CDR2 reads SNEGSKA (reference sequence). CDR3 nucleotides: TGCAGTGCTAGAGATCCTGCGGGAGCTCAGGGGGAGCAGTTCTTC. Translating it yields CSARDPAGAQGEQFF.

The chain combines TRBV4-3 with TRBJ2-7, with 7 bases aligning to TRBD1. Germline trimming cut 4 bases from V and 1 base from J; bases unmatched to any gene: 4. CDR1 and CDR2 from the germline V gene are LGHNA and YSLEER. The CDR3 is 14 residues long. The DNA of the CDR3 is TGCGCCAGCAGCCCGACAGGGTATTCCTACGAGCAGTACTTC. Translation gives CASSPTGYSYEQYF.

V usage is TRBV9 and J usage is TRBJ1-6; 9 nucleotides agree with TRBD1. CDR3 length: 16 residues. The J segment lost 7 bases and the V segment lost 0 bases, leaving 5 bases of the junction unmatched. CDR1 and CDR2 from the germline V gene are SGDLS and YYNGEE. The CDR3 spells CASSVATGGSNSPLHF. As DNA, the CDR3 is TGTGCCAGCAGCGTAGCCACAGGGGGCAGCAATTCACCCCTCCACTTT.

This clonotype was counted at least ten times. The chain joins TRBV25-1 to TRBJ1-2; the D is unclear. Germline V gene lookup returns CDR1 MGHDK and CDR2 SYGVNS. The CDR3 runs 15 residues. V shed 3 bases and J shed 4 bases, with 15 bases lying between them. The chain's CDR3 is CASSDPTDLSYGYTF. CDR3 nucleotides: TGTGCCAGCAGTGACCCGACGGACCTTTCCTATGGCTACACCTTC.

There are many counts of this clonotype. This sequence joins TRBV4-3 and TRBJ2-7; TRBD2 aligns across 9 bases. Germline CDR1 reads LGHNA; CDR2 reads YSLEER. Trimming removed 1 base from V and 5 bases from J; junction bases left unmatched: 9. The CDR3 has 16 amino acids. Here the CDR3 DNA reads TGCGCCAGCAGCCAAGGGGGCGCGGGAGGGCCCCACGAGCAGTACTTC. This translates into CASSQGGAGGPHEQYF.

Here the CDR3 reads CASRPNTGGVGNQPQHF. CDR3 nucleotide sequence: TGTGCCAGCAGGCCTAATACAGGGGGCGTTGGCAATCAGCCCCAGCATTTT. The chain combines TRBV12-3 or TRBV12-4 with TRBJ1-5; TRBD1 matches at 9 bases. This CDR3 comprises 17 residues. V was pared by 6 bases and J by 2 bases, with 11 bases of the junction left unmatched.

This clonotype was counted between two and nine times. This chain links TRBV20-1 with TRBJ2-3; possibly TRBD2 for D (7 bases). The V end lost 2 bases, the J end lost 2 bases, and 26 bases lay between the germline ends. CDR1 is DFQATT and CDR2 is SNEGSKA in the germline V gene (reference sequence). The CDR3 runs 19 residues. In nucleotides, the CDR3 is TGCAGTGCTAGATATCGGGGGGCCAGACAGCTATCTTTCACAGATACGCAGTATTTT. Amino acid sequence: CSARYRGARQLSFTDTQYF.

The chain employs TRBV30 and TRBJ2-2, with a possible D match to TRBD2 (6 bases). Per germline, CDR1 GTSNPN and CDR2 SVGIG (reference sequence). The CDR3 runs to 13 residues. With 6 bases removed from V and 5 bases from J, the gap between germline ends came to 13 bases. The CDR3 here is CACSSGETGELFF. CDR3 bases: TGTGCCTGCTCGTCGGGGGAAACCGGGGAGCTGTTTTTT.

This clonotype has a handful of counts. J is TRBJ1-1 and V is TRBV5-1; D is possibly TRBD1 (5 bases). Germline V CDR1 and CDR2: SGHRS, YFSETQ. This CDR3 region has 15 residues. The germline V and J ends were trimmed by 7 bases and 1 base, with 17 bases remaining between them. The CDR3 DNA reads as TGCGCCAGCGGTATGGTAGGGGCCGGGAACACTGAAGCTTTCTTT. Translation gives CASGMVGAGNTEAFF.

This clonotype turned up a few times. The J gene is TRBJ2-1, the V gene TRBV28; TRBD2 is a possible D gene (6 bases). V lost 6 bases, J lost 4 bases, and 16 bases lay in between. This CDR3 contains 15 residues. Germline assignment: CDR1 MDHEN and CDR2 SYDVKM. The CDR3 nucleotides read TGTGCCAGCAGGGGGAACGGGACTTATTACAATGAGCAGTTCTTC. The encoded protein is CASRGNGTYYNEQFF. Based on the CDR3 plus reference TRBV28 and TRBJ2-1, the full variable domain is DVKVTQSSRYLVKRTGEKVFLECVQDMDHENMFWYRQDPGLGLRLIYFSYDVKMKEKGDIPEGYSVSREKKERFSLILESASTNQTSMYLCASRGNGTYYNEQFFGPGTRLTVL.